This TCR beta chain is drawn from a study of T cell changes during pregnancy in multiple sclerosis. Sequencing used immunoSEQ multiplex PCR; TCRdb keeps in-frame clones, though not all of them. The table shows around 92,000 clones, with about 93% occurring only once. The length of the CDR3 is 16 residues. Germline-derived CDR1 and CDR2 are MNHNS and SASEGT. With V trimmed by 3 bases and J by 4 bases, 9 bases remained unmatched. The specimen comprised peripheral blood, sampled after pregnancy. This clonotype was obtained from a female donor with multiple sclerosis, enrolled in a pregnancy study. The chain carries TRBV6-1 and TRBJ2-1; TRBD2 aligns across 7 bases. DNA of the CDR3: TGTGCCAGCAGTGATTGGGCGGGAGAGGCATACAATGAGCAGTTCTTC. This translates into CASSDWAGEAYNEQFF.